The 25 T cell receptor beta chains listed next were all sequenced from one sample in a study of OX40 agonist ivuxolimab in advanced cancers. Produced via immunoSEQ multiplex PCR; TCRdb's table is partial and in-frame only. The repertoire includes 42,000 or so clones, 70% to 85% of them detected once, and roughly 20% sits in the top ten. The source was CD4+ or CD8+ T cells sorted from blood, collected in a trial of the OX40 agonist ivuxolimab. These receptors came from an adult with an advanced solid tumor such as melanoma, head and neck, liver or kidney cancer.

This clone was recorded once. This sequence joins TRBV19 and TRBJ1-2, with D perhaps TRBD1 (6 bases). V lost 3 bases to trimming and J lost 4 bases, with 15 bases between them. The CDR3 loop spans 15 amino acids. In germline, CDR1 is LNHDA, CDR2 SQIVND (reference sequence). Here the CDR3 reads CASSIGNRESYGYTF. CDR3 bases: TGTGCCAGTAGTATCGGTAACAGGGAGTCCTATGGCTACACCTTC.

This clone has only one observation. The final CDR3 position lacks the conserved phenylalanine or tryptophan, pointing to a likely read error. The DNA is omitted, as the CDR3 cannot be located on it reliably, and the CDR3 follows TCRdb's listing. V gene TRBV5-6 combines with J gene TRBJ2-7; the table's D call TRBD2 went unverified against the DNA. The germline CDR1 and CDR2 sequences are SGHDT and YYEEEE. The CDR3 totals 13 residues, both ends included. This CDR3 reads CASSLGTSGNHVI.

The V and J genes are TRBV7-2 and TRBJ1-1; 7 positions match TRBD1. This CDR3 spans 16 amino acids. From germline, CDR1 is SGHTA and CDR2 FQGNSA. With 1 base clipped from V and 0 bases from J, the junction kept 5 bases outside the gene matches. CDR3 nucleotides: TGTGCCAGCAGCTTAGATACAGGGGTGGTGAACACTGAAGCTTTCTTT. This encodes CASSLDTGVVNTEAFF.

This clone was counted a few times. The chain carries TRBV4-1 and TRBJ1-2; a possible D gene is TRBD1 (6 bases). The CDR3 contains 15 residues. Deletions cut 5 bases from V and 3 bases from J, with 16 bases between. Germline V gene sequence: CDR1 MGHRA, CDR2 YSYEKL. Written as DNA, the CDR3 is TGCGCCAGCAGCACCGACGGGGGCGCACACTATGGCTACACCTTC. Translation: CASSTDGGAHYGYTF.

This clone turned up a few times. The genes are TRBV27 and TRBJ1-5, with D tentatively TRBD1 (5 bases). The CDR3 covers 15 residues. Germline assignment: CDR1 MNHEY and CDR2 SMNVEV (reference sequence). Trimming cost V 10 bases and J 3 bases, with 19 bases left between them. CDR3 residues: CATQPGPNSNQPQHF. The CDR3 bases are TGTGCCACACAACCGGGACCGAACTCCAATCAGCCCCAGCATTTT.

This chain joins TRBV9 and TRBJ2-1; 8 bases align to TRBD2. With V trimmed by 4 bases and J by 5 bases, 11 bases remained unmatched. The CDR3 extends over 16 amino acids. Germline V gene data show CDR1 as SGDLS and CDR2 as YYNGEE. Here the CDR3 reads CASSNGLAGGHNEQFF. The CDR3 DNA follows: TGTGCCAGCAGCAACGGGCTGGCGGGAGGCCACAATGAGCAGTTCTTC.

V and J are TRBV4-3 and TRBJ1-1; the D is unclear. CDR1 LGHNA and CDR2 YSLEER come from the germline V gene. This CDR3 spans 12 amino acids. V lost 5 bases and J 4 bases, leaving 8 bases between the germline ends. CDR3 DNA sequence: TGCGCCAGCAGCTCGGTTAGCACTGAAGCTTTCTTT. Protein product: CASSSVSTEAFF.

The chain links TRBV19 to TRBJ2-3; D assignment may be TRBD1 or TRBD2 (5 bases each). This CDR3 comprises 13 residues. Trimming removed 11 bases from V and 2 bases from J, with 14 bases in between. Germline-derived CDR1 and CDR2 are LNHDA and SQIVND (reference sequence). The CDR3 DNA reads TGTGCCGCGAAGGGACGGTACACAGATACGCAGTATTTT. Amino acids: CAAKGRYTDTQYF. The complete variable domain, with remaining parts taken from reference TRBV19 and TRBJ2-3, reads DGGITQSPKYLFRKEGQNVTLSCEQNLNHDAMYWYRQDPGQGLRLIYYSQIVNDFQKGDIAEGYSVSREKKESFPLTVTSAQKNPTAFYLCAAKGRYTDTQYFGPGTRLTVL.

CDR3 sequence: CASSTIAGFSYEQYF. The CDR3 nucleotides read TGTGCCAGTAGTACGATAGCGGGTTTTTCCTACGAGCAGTACTTC. V and J are TRBV19 and TRBJ2-5; the match to TRBD2 covers 7 bases. The DNA end is a closer match to TRBJ2-7, so the J assignment may be wrong. Looked up from germline, CDR1 is LNHDA and CDR2 is SQIVND (reference sequence). The CDR3 consists of 15 residues.

The V call is TRBV7-3, the J call TRBJ2-1; the match to TRBD2 covers 7 bases. Germline V gene data show CDR1 as SGHTA and CDR2 as FQGTGA. CDR3 length: 14 residues. V lost 4 bases to trimming and J lost 8 bases; unmatched junction nucleotides: 8. The CDR3 region is CASSSAGESHEQFF. The CDR3 DNA follows: TGTGCCAGCAGCTCCGCGGGAGAATCGCATGAGCAGTTCTTC.

The chain employs TRBV5-6 and TRBJ1-6; D perhaps matches TRBD1 (6 bases). CDR1 is SGHDT and CDR2 is YYEEEE in the germline V gene. Trimming pared 5 bases from V and 4 bases from J, leaving 10 bases between. The CDR3 has 14 amino acids. The CDR3 reads CASRLGGYNSPLHF. DNA of the CDR3: TGTGCCAGCAGATTAGGGGGGTATAATTCACCCCTCCACTTT.

This chain joins TRBV4-3 and TRBJ2-5, with TRBD2 matching over 7 bases. V shed 0 bases, J shed 1 base, and the junction held 14 bases outside the gene matches. Germline loops: CDR1 LGHNA, CDR2 YSLEER. The CDR3 has 19 amino acids. CDR3 sequence reads: CASSQDWGGGSGIQETQYF. The CDR3 nucleotides are TGCGCCAGCAGCCAAGATTGGGGGGGAGGTAGCGGCATCCAAGAGACCCAGTACTTC.

V and J are TRBV7-2 and TRBJ1-5, with no clear D. Germline CDR1 and CDR2: SGHTA and FQGNSA. The CDR3 spans 15 residues. The germline V and J ends were trimmed by 1 base and 0 bases, with 7 bases remaining between them. The CDR3 here is CASSLEGFSNQPQHF. The CDR3 DNA follows: TGTGCCAGCAGCTTAGAGGGTTTTAGCAATCAGCCCCAGCATTTT.

The chain is built from TRBV27 and TRBJ1-6, with unresolved D. CDR3 size: 13 residues. Trimming shortened V by 3 bases and J by 7 bases, and 7 bases separated the two germline ends. Germline V gene sequence: CDR1 MNHEY, CDR2 SMNVEV (reference sequence). As DNA, the CDR3 is TGTGCCAGCAGTTTCTCGGGGAATTCACCCCTCCACTTT. Translating it yields CASSFSGNSPLHF.

This clone occurred a few times. The chain recombines TRBV7-8 with TRBJ2-7; 7 positions agree with TRBD1. CDR3 length: 13 residues. Germline CDR1 SGHVS, CDR2 FQNEAQ. V trimming: 5 bases; J trimming: 6 bases; junction bases outside the gene matches: 7. CDR3 residues: CASSADRDSEQYF. The CDR3 nucleotides are TGTGCCAGCAGCGCGGACCGGGACAGCGAGCAGTACTTC. The variable domain in full, with the rest retrieved from reference TRBV7-8 and TRBJ2-7, is GAGVSQSPRYKVAKRGQDVALRCDPISGHVSLFWYQQALGQGPEFLTYFQNEAQLDKSGLPSDRFFAERPEGSVSTLKIQRTQQEDSAVYLCASSADRDSEQYFGPGTRLTVT.

In this sample, this clone turned up a few times. V is TRBV7-8 and J is TRBJ2-2, with unresolved D. The V end was cut by 2 bases, the J end by 0 bases, with 13 bases between. Germline V CDR1 and CDR2: SGHVS, FQNEAQ. CDR3 length: 17 amino acids. The CDR3 DNA reads as TGTGCCAGCAGCTTACCGAGAACGGACCCGAACACCGGGGAGCTGTTTTTT. It specifies CASSLPRTDPNTGELFF.

V gene TRBV20-1 combines with J gene TRBJ2-3; no clear D gene. This CDR3 region has 11 residues. The V gene's germline CDR1 is DFQATT and CDR2 SNEGSKA (reference sequence). Trimming pared 3 bases from V and 2 bases from J, leaving 3 bases between. The CDR3 bases are TGCAGTGCTAGTCTCACAGATACGCAGTATTTT. This translates into CSASLTDTQYF.

This clone occurred a few times. The V call is TRBV14, the J call TRBJ1-2; tentative D call: TRBD1 (6 bases). The CDR3 is made up of 16 amino acids. The germline CDR1 and CDR2 sequences are SGHDN and FVKESK. Between the trimmed V and J ends, which lost 4 bases and 2 bases, there was a span of 17 bases. The CDR3: CASSRTTGNRNYGYTF. The CDR3 DNA sequence: TGTGCCAGCAGCCGAACCACAGGGAACAGAAACTATGGCTACACCTTC.

This chain joins TRBV4-1 and TRBJ1-4; no firm D call. The V gene lost 4 bases and the J gene lost 4 bases, with 10 bases spanning the gap. Germline CDR1 is MGHRA and CDR2 is YSYEKL. CDR3 length equals 14 residues. CDR3: CASSLVDGNEKLFF. CDR3 bases: TGCGCCAGCAGCCTGGTAGATGGTAATGAAAAACTGTTTTTT.

V is TRBV10-3 and J is TRBJ2-7, with TRBD2 matching over 8 bases. The CDR3 contains 15 residues. Germline assignment: CDR1 ENHRY and CDR2 SYGVKD. V gave up 2 bases and J gave up 3 bases; unmatched junction bases: 6. CDR3 coding DNA: TGTGCCATCAGTGAGACGCACGGGACTAGCTACGAGCAGTACTTC. It yields the protein CAISETHGTSYEQYF.

The V and J genes are TRBV4-3 and TRBJ1-1; TRBD1 matches at 10 bases. V was clipped by 3 bases and J by 7 bases; unmatched bases: 5. The CDR3 has 14 residues. Germline V gives CDR1 LGHNA, CDR2 YSLEER. The CDR3 reads CASSHRTGGYEAFF. Written as DNA, the CDR3 is TGCGCCAGCAGCCACCGGACAGGGGGATATGAAGCTTTCTTT.

V usage is TRBV9 and J usage is TRBJ1-6; D call uncertain. Germline V CDR1 and CDR2: SGDLS, YYNGEE. The CDR3 has 15 amino acids. Trimming removed 0 bases at V and 7 bases at J, with 11 bases between. CDR3 loop: CASSVVGTVNSPLHF. DNA for the CDR3: TGTGCCAGCAGCGTAGTGGGCACCGTCAATTCACCCCTCCACTTT.

The chain combines TRBV28 with TRBJ1-2; D unresolved. Trimming pared 3 bases from V and 4 bases from J, leaving 9 bases between. Per the germline V gene, CDR1 is MDHEN and CDR2 is SYDVKM. The CDR3 has 13 residues. For the CDR3, the DNA is TGTGCCAGCAGTTTTCACGGTCCCTATGGCTACACCTTC. Translating it yields CASSFHGPYGYTF.

The V call is TRBV7-2, the J call TRBJ2-3, with unresolved D. V gave up 3 bases and J gave up 6 bases, with 16 bases separating them. The CDR3 is 15 residues long. Germline V lookup: CDR1 SGHTA, CDR2 FQGNSA. The CDR3 DNA follows: TGTGCCAGCAGCTTGATACTTGCAGTGGATGATACGCAGTATTTT. Translation gives CASSLILAVDDTQYF.

The chain is built from TRBV7-2 and TRBJ1-3; 9 bases align to TRBD1. This CDR3 spans 17 amino acids. V trimming: 1 base; J trimming: 0 bases; junction bases outside the gene matches: 4. Germline CDR1 and CDR2: SGHTA and FQGNSA. The CDR3 loop reads CASSLGGQGVSGNTIYF. The CDR3 DNA sequence: TGTGCCAGCAGCTTAGGGGGACAGGGCGTCTCTGGAAACACCATATATTTT.